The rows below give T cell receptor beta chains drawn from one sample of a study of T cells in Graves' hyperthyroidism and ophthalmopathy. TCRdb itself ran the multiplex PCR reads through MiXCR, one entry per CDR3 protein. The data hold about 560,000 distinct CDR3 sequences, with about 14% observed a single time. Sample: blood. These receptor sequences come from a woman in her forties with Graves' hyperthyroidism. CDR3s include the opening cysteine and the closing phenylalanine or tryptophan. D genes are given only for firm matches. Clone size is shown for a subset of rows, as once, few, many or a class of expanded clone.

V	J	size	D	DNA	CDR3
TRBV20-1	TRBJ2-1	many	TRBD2	TGCAGTGCTCCAGACCTAGCGGGAGGGAACAATGAGCAGTTCTTC	CSAPDLAGGNNEQFF
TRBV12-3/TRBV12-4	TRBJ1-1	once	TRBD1	TGTGCCAGCAGTAACCATGTCGACAGGGGGCGCAGCACTGAAGCTTTCTTT	CASSNHVDRGRSTEAFF
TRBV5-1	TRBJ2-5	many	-	TGCGCCAGCAGCTTGGGACAGACTACTCAAGAGACCCAGTACTTC	CASSLGQTTQETQYF
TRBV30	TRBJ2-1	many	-	TGTGCCTGGAGGTCCTACAATGAGCAGTTCTTC	CAWRSYNEQFF
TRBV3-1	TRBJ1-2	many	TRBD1	TGTGCCAGCAGCCTAAAGGGACAGTACTCCTATGGCTACACCTTC	CASSLKGQYSYGYTF
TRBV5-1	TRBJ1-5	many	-	TGCGCCAGCAGCTTGTTACCGGGACGGAATTACAATCAGCCCCAGCATTTT	CASSLLPGRNYNQPQHF
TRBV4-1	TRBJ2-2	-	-	TGCGCCAGCAGCCAAGAACACCTCACCGGGGAGCTGTTTTTT	CASSQEHLTGELFF
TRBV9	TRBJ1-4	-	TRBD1	TGTGCCAGCAGCGTAGGGGACAGGGGAGATGAAAAACTGTTTTTT	CASSVGDRGDEKLFF
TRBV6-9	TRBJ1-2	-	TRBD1	TGTGCCAGCAGTTACAAGACAGGGGTCTATGGCTACACCTTC	CASSYKTGVYGYTF
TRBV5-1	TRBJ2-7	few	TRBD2	TGCGCCCGCAGCTTGGGCCTCTCGGGCGGGAGAAGTTCCGAGCAGTACTTC	CARSLGLSGGRSSEQYF
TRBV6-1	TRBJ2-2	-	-	TGTGCCAGCAGCCCCGGGTCCTCGTGGACCGGGGAGCTGTTTTTT	CASSPGSSWTGELFF
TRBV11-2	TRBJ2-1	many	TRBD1	TGTGCCAGCAGCCGAGGTCCGGGACAGGGGGTGAATGAGCAGTTCTTC	CASSRGPGQGVNEQFF
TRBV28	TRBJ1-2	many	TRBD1	TGTGCCAGCAGTTCGGGACAGGGAGATGGCTACACCTTC	CASSSGQGDGYTF
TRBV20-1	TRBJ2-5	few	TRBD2	TGCAGTGCTAAAAATCTAGCGGGAGGAGAGACCCAGTACTTC	CSAKNLAGGETQYF
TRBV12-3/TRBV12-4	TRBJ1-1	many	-	TGTGCCAGCAGTTTATTGGTCGGTCCCGCTGAAGCTTTCTTT	CASSLLVGPAEAFF
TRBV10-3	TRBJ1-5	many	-	TGTGCCATCAGTGAGTCGAACGGGGACAATCAGCCCCAGCATTTT	CAISESNGDNQPQHF
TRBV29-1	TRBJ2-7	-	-	TGCAGCGTTACTGGTTACTACGAGCAGTACTTC	CSVTGYYEQYF
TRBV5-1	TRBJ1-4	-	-	TGCGCCAGCAGCTCCGGTTATAATGAAAAACTGTTTTTT	CASSSGYNEKLFF
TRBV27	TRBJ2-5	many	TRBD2	TGTGCCAGCAGTTTTCTAGCGGGAGACGAGACCCAGTACTTC	CASSFLAGDETQYF
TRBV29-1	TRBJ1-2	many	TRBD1	TGCAGCGTTGAAGATGGGACAGGGAGACGAGGCTACACCTTC	CSVEDGTGRRGYTF
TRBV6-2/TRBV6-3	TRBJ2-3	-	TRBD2	TGTGCCTGCCGGGGGGGCACGGGAGATACGCAGTATTTT	CACRGGTGDTQYF
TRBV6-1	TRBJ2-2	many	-	TGTGCCAGCAGCAAGAGGACCCTGAGCGGTAACACCGGGGAGCTGTTTTTT	CASSKRTLSGNTGELFF
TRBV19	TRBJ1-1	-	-	TGTGCCAGTATCAACACCTGGTTGGACACTGAAGCTTTCTTT	CASINTWLDTEAFF
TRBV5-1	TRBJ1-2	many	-	TGCGCCAGCGAGGTCGGTGGGGGAGGCGGCTACACCTTC	CASEVGGGGGYTF
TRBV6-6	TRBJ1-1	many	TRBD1	TGTGCCAGCAGTTACTCGACAGGGGGGTGGACTGAAGCTTTCTTT	CASSYSTGGWTEAFF
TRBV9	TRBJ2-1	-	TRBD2	TGTGCCAGCAGCGTAGTTAATAGCGGGATCAATGAGCAGTTCTTC	CASSVVNSGINEQFF
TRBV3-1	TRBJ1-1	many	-	TGTGCCAGCAGCCAGACCCCCGCGGACACTGAAGCTTTCTTT	CASSQTPADTEAFF
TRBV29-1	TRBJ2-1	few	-	TGCAGCGTTGTAGGGGTTGAGATCTCCTACAATGAGCAGTTCTTC	CSVVGVEISYNEQFF
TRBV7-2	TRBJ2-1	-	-	TGTGCCAGCAGCTTAGCGGGGACACGGCAGTTCTTC	CASSLAGTRQFF
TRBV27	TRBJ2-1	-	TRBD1	TGTGCCAGCAGTTTAGAACCACAGGGGCCCTTCAGCACCTACAATGAGCAGTTCTTC	CASSLEPQGPFSTYNEQFF
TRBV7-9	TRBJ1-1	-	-	TGTGCCAGCAGCCGACAGCCCTTAAACACTGAAGCTTTCTTT	CASSRQPLNTEAFF
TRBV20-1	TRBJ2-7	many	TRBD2	TGCAGTGCTAGGGTGACTAGCGGGGCTTCCTACGAGCAGTACTTC	CSARVTSGASYEQYF
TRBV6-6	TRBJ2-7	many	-	TGTGCCAGCAGTTACTTGGGCATTCGTAACGAGCAGTACTTC	CASSYLGIRNEQYF
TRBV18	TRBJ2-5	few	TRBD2	TGTGCCAGCTCACCAAGGGGTGCGGGAGATCCGGGAAAGACCCAGTACTTC	CASSPRGAGDPGKTQYF
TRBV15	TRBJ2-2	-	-	TGTGCCACCAGCAGAGATGCTGTCACCGGGGAGCTGTTTTTT	CATSRDAVTGELFF
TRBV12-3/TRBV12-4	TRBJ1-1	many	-	TGTGCCAGCAGCCCATACGGACAAGCGAACACTGAAGCTTTCTTT	CASSPYGQANTEAFF
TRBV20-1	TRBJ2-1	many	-	TGCAGTGCTAGTGACAATGAGCAGTTCTTC	CSASDNEQFF
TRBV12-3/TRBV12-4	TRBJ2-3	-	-	TGTGCCAGCAGTGACGGGGATACGCAGTATTTT	CASSDGDTQYF
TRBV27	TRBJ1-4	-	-	TGTGCCAGCCCCCCCGAAAAACTGTTTTTT	CASPPEKLFF
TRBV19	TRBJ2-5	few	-	TGTGCCAGTAGTCTGGACACGTCAGGGAAGACCCAGTACTTC	CASSLDTSGKTQYF
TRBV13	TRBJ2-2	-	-	TGTGCCAGCAGCTTAGGAGTGCCGGGAGCTAACACCGGGGAGCTGTTTTTT	CASSLGVPGANTGELFF
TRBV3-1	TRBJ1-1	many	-	TGTGCCAGCAGCCAAGCCGGGCCGGTGAACACTGAAGCTTTCTTT	CASSQAGPVNTEAFF
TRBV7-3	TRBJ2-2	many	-	TGTGCCAGCAGCTTAATTTTAGGTGGATCCGGGGAGCTGTTTTTT	CASSLILGGSGELFF
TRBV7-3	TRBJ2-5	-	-	TGTGCCAGCAGCTTAAGTGGTAGCCAAGGGACCCAGTACTTC	CASSLSGSQGTQYF
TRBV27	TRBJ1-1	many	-	TGTGCCACCTGGACAGTGAACACTGAAGCTTTCTTT	CATWTVNTEAFF
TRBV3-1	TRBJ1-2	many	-	TGTGCCAGCAGCCAAGATTGGCAGGGGCTCGGCTACACCTTC	CASSQDWQGLGYTF
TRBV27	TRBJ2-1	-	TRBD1	TGTGCCAGCACGAACCTGGGACAGAGTATGGGAAATGAGCAGTTCTTC	CASTNLGQSMGNEQFF
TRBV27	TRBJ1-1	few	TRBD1	TGTGCCAGCAGTTTGGGGACAGGAACCACTGAAGCTTTCTTT	CASSLGTGTTEAFF
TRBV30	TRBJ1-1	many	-	TGTGCCTGGCTCAGGGAGAACACTGAAGCTTTCTTT	CAWLRENTEAFF
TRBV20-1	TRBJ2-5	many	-	TGCAGTGGCTCAGGCGGGACTTCCCAAGAGACCCAGTACTTC	CSGSGGTSQETQYF
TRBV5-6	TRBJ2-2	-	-	TGTGCCAGCAGCTTGACGGGATGGACTGAGAATTACTACAGGAACACCGGGGAGCTGTTTTTT	CASSLTGWTENYYRNTGELFF
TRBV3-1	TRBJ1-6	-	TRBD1	TGTGCCAGCAGCCAAGACTCGGACAGGACCGTCTCACCCCTCCACTTT	CASSQDSDRTVSPLHF
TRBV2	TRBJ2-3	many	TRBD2	TGTGCCAGCAGTAGACTAGCGGGGACCACAGATACGCAGTATTTT	CASSRLAGTTDTQYF
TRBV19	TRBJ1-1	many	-	TGTGCCAGTAGTATAGCGGGGGCTAACACTGAAGCTTTCTTT	CASSIAGANTEAFF
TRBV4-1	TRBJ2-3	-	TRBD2	TGCGCCAGCAGCCCGAGGGTACTAGCGGCGGATACGCAGTATTTT	CASSPRVLAADTQYF
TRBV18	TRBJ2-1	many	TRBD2	TGTGCCAGCTCACACCCTAGCGGGTACTCCTACAATGAGCAGTTCTTC	CASSHPSGYSYNEQFF
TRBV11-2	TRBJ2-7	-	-	TGTGCCAGCAGCTCCGCCAGAACGGGCTCCTACGAGCAGTACTTC	CASSSARTGSYEQYF
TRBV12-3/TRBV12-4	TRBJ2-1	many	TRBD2	TGTGCCAGCAGTTTAGGGCCTAGCGGGAGGAATGAGCAGTTCTTC	CASSLGPSGRNEQFF
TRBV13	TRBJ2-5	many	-	TGTGCCAGCAGCTTAGGACAGGCCGAAGAGACCCAGTACTTC	CASSLGQAEETQYF
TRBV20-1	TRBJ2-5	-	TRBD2	TGCAGTGCTAACCCGACTAGCGGGACGATGCTGGGGACCCAGTACTTC	CSANPTSGTMLGTQYF